This is a list of T cell receptor beta chains from one sample in a study of cytomegalovirus exposure and HLA in healthy donors. Libraries were prepared by immunoSEQ multiplex PCR; TCRdb keeps only in-frame clonotypes and omits some of them. The table records 75,000 to 90,000 clones, about 79% of them present only once. Sequencing used PBMCs. These receptors originate from a male donor in good health and CMV-seropositive. Each CDR3 is given with its conserved first and last residue. Fields, in order: CDR3 protein, CDR3 DNA, D gene, clone size, V gene, J gene. A D gene is named only where the DNA matches it firmly. For some rows the clone size is stated as once, few or many, or as a class when expanded; others skip it.

cdr3_aa: CASSPQGGEYQPQHF
cdr3_nt: TGTGCCAGCAGCCCCCAGGGGGGCGAATATCAGCCCCAGCATTTT
d_call: TRBD1
clone_size: -
v_call: TRBV5-5
j_call: TRBJ1-5

cdr3_aa: CASSLGNPQGRYEQYF
cdr3_nt: TGTGCCAGCAGCTTGGGAAACCCCCAGGGGCGGTACGAGCAGTACTTC
d_call: -
clone_size: -
v_call: TRBV5-6
j_call: TRBJ2-7

cdr3_aa: CAISEPGQETQYF
cdr3_nt: TGTGCCATCAGTGAGCCGGGGCAAGAGACCCAGTACTTC
d_call: -
clone_size: -
v_call: TRBV10-3
j_call: TRBJ2-5

cdr3_aa: CASSLAPDSANEKLFF
cdr3_nt: TGTGCCAGCAGTTTAGCCCCGGACAGTGCTAATGAAAAACTGTTTTTT
d_call: -
clone_size: -
v_call: TRBV27
j_call: TRBJ1-4

cdr3_aa: CASSITGASTEAFF
cdr3_nt: TGTGCCAGTAGTATTACAGGGGCGAGCACTGAAGCTTTCTTT
d_call: TRBD1
clone_size: few
v_call: TRBV19
j_call: TRBJ1-1

cdr3_aa: CASSSGSGLSDEQFF
cdr3_nt: TGTGCCAGCAGCTCCGGGAGTGGTCTTAGTGATGAGCAGTTCTTC
d_call: -
clone_size: -
v_call: TRBV7-9
j_call: TRBJ2-1

cdr3_aa: CSVSNRLGNTEAFF
cdr3_nt: TGCAGCGTTAGTAACAGGTTAGGGAACACTGAAGCTTTCTTT
d_call: -
clone_size: few
v_call: TRBV29-1
j_call: TRBJ1-1

cdr3_aa: CANKQAAYEQYF
cdr3_nt: TGTGCCAACAAGCAAGCGGCCTACGAGCAGTACTTC
d_call: -
clone_size: once
v_call: TRBV27
j_call: TRBJ2-7

cdr3_aa: CASSSTGSGDTQYF
cdr3_nt: TGCGCCAGCAGCTCGACAGGGTCCGGAGATACGCAGTATTTT
d_call: TRBD1
clone_size: -
v_call: TRBV5-1
j_call: TRBJ2-3

cdr3_aa: CASSQDRRGYTEAFF
cdr3_nt: TGCGCCAGCAGCCAAGATCGTCGGGGATACACTGAAGCTTTCTTT
d_call: -
clone_size: few
v_call: TRBV4-1
j_call: TRBJ1-1

cdr3_aa: CASSTPRGGDTEAFF
cdr3_nt: TGTGCCAGCAGTACCCCGCGGGGGGGGGACACTGAAGCTTTCTTT
d_call: -
clone_size: -
v_call: TRBV6-5
j_call: TRBJ1-1

cdr3_aa: CASSEPSGRAGGQETQYF
cdr3_nt: TGTGCCAGCAGTGAACCTAGCGGGAGGGCCGGAGGTCAAGAGACCCAGTACTTC
d_call: TRBD2
clone_size: -
v_call: TRBV25-1
j_call: TRBJ2-5

cdr3_aa: CASHWQGSYEQYF
cdr3_nt: TGTGCCAGCCATTGGCAGGGGAGCTACGAGCAGTACTTC
d_call: -
clone_size: -
v_call: TRBV28
j_call: TRBJ2-7

cdr3_aa: CASSPGQGSSYEQYF
cdr3_nt: TGTGCCAGCAGCCCGGGCCAGGGGAGCTCCTACGAGCAGTACTTC
d_call: -
clone_size: -
v_call: TRBV7-9
j_call: TRBJ2-7

cdr3_aa: CASSSRGGAFSSYEQYF
cdr3_nt: TGTGCCAGCAGCTCCCGTGGGGGGGCCTTCAGCTCCTACGAGCAGTACTTC
d_call: -
clone_size: -
v_call: TRBV7-8
j_call: TRBJ2-7

cdr3_aa: CASRPRQGHNQPQHF
cdr3_nt: TGTGCCAGCAGACCTCGACAGGGACACAATCAGCCCCAGCATTTT
d_call: TRBD1
clone_size: -
v_call: TRBV6-5
j_call: TRBJ1-5

cdr3_aa: CASSFGQAYGYTF
cdr3_nt: TGTGCCAGCAGCTTTGGACAGGCCTATGGCTACACCTTC
d_call: TRBD1
clone_size: -
v_call: TRBV27
j_call: TRBJ1-2

cdr3_aa: CASSYSDSSYEQYF
cdr3_nt: TGTGCCAGCAGTTACTCGGACAGTTCCTACGAGCAGTACTTC
d_call: -
clone_size: -
v_call: TRBV28
j_call: TRBJ2-7

cdr3_aa: CASRQGSYEQYF
cdr3_nt: TGTGCCAGCAGACAGGGCTCCTACGAGCAGTACTTC
d_call: -
clone_size: -
v_call: TRBV28
j_call: TRBJ2-7